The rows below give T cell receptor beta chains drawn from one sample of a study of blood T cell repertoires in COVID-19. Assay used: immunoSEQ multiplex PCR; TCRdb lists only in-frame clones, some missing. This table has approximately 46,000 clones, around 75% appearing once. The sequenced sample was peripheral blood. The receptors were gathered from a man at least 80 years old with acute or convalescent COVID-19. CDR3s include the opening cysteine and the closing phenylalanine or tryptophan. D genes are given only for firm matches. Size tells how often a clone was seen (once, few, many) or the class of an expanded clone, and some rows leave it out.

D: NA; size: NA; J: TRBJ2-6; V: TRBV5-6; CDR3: CASSFRDSGANVLTF; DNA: TGTGCCAGCAGCTTCCGGGACTCTGGGGCCAACGTCCTGACTTTC
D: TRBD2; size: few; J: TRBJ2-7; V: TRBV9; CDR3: CASSVDPGGYEQYF; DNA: TGTGCCAGCAGCGTAGATCCGGGAGGATACGAGCAGTACTTC
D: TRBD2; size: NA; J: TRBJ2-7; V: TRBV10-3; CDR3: CAISDSGLAGDEQYF; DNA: TGTGCCATCAGTGATTCTGGACTAGCGGGAGACGAGCAGTACTTC
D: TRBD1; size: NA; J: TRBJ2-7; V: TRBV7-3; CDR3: CASSSTGASSTEQYF; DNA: TGTGCCAGCAGCTCGACAGGGGCGTCGTCTACGGAGCAGTACTTC
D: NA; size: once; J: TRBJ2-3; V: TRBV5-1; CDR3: CASSWIPGETDTQYF; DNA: TGCGCCAGCAGCTGGATTCCAGGGGAAACAGATACGCAGTATTTT
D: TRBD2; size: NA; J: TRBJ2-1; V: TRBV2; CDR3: CASSSRLAGEDEQFF; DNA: TGTGCCAGCAGTTCTCGACTAGCGGGAGAGGATGAGCAGTTCTTC
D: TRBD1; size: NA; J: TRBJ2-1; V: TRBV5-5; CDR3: CASSGQGADEQFF; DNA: TGTGCCAGCAGTGGGCAGGGGGCGGATGAGCAGTTCTTC
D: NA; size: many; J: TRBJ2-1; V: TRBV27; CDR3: CASSLPPRGEQFF; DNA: TGTGCCAGCAGTTTACCACCAAGGGGTGAGCAGTTCTTC
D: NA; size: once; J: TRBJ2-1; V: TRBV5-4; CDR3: CASSPGLLSYNEQFF; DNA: TGTGCCAGCAGCCCAGGACTACTCTCCTACAATGAGCAGTTCTTC
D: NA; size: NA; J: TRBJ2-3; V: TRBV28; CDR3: CASSSISSADTQYF; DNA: TGTGCCAGCAGCTCCATATCCAGCGCAGATACGCAGTATTTT
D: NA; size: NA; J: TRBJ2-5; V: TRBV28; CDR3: CASGQGVQETQYF; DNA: TGTGCCAGCGGGCAAGGCGTCCAAGAGACCCAGTACTTC